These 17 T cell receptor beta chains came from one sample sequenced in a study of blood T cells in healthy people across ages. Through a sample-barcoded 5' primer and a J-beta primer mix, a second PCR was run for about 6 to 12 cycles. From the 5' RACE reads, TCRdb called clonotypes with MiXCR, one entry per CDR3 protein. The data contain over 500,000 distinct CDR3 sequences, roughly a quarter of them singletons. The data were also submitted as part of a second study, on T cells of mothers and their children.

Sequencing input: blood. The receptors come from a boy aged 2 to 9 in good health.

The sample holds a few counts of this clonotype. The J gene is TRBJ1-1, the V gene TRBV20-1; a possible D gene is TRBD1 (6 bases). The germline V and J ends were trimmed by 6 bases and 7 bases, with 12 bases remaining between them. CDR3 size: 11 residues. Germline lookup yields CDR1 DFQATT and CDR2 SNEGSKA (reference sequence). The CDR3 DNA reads TGCAGTGCCCCAGGGGTCTATGAAGCTTTCTTT. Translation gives CSAPGVYEAFF.

CDR3 DNA: TGCAGTGCTTCTAGAACTAGCGCGAACTCCTACGAGCAGTACTTC. Translating gives CSASRTSANSYEQYF. This chain joins TRBV20-1 and TRBJ2-7; 7 nucleotides agree with TRBD2. The V and J ends lost 5 bases and 0 bases, in that order; junction bases with no gene match: 10. The CDR3 extends over 15 amino acids. Germline assignment: CDR1 DFQATT and CDR2 SNEGSKA (reference sequence).

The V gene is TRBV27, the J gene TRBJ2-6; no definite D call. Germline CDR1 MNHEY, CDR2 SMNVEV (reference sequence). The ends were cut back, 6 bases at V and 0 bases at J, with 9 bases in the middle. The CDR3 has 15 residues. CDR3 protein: CASSKRSSGANVLTF. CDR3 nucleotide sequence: TGTGCCAGCAGCAAACGGAGCTCTGGGGCCAACGTCCTGACTTTC.

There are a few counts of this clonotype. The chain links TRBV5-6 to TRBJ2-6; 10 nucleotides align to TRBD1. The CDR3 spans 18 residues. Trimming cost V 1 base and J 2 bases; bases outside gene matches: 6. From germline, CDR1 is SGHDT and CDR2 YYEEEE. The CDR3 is CASSLLGTGETGANVLTF. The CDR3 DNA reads TGTGCCAGCAGCTTGTTAGGGACAGGGGAAACTGGGGCCAACGTCCTGACTTTC.

Here the CDR3 DNA reads TGCGCCAGCAGCCAAGCTGCAGGGGGCCCCTACAATGAGCAGTTCTTC. Residues: CASSQAAGGPYNEQFF. The V and J genes are TRBV4-3 and TRBJ2-1; TRBD1 matches 8 bases. This CDR3 has 16 amino acids. CDR1 is LGHNA, CDR2 YSLEER, per germline. V trimming: 1 base; J trimming: 2 bases; junction bases outside the gene matches: 4.

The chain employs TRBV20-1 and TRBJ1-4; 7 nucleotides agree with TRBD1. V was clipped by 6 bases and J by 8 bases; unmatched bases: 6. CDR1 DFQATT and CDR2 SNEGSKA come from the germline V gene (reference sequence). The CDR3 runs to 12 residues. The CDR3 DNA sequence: TGCAGTGCGAGTTACAGGGGCGAAAAACTGTTTTTT. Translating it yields CSASYRGEKLFF.

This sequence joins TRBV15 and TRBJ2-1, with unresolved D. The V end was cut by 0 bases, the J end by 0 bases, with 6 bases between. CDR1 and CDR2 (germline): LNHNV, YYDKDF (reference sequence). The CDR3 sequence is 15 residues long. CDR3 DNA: TGTGCCACCAGCAGAGAGACTGGCTCCTACAATGAGCAGTTCTTC. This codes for CATSRETGSYNEQFF.

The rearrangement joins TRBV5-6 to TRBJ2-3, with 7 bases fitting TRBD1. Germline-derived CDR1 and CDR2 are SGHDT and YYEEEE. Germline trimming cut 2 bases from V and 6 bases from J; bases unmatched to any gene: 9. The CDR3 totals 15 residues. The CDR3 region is CASSFRQGGVDTQYF. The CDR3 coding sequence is TGTGCCAGCAGCTTCCGACAGGGTGGCGTGGATACGCAGTATTTT.

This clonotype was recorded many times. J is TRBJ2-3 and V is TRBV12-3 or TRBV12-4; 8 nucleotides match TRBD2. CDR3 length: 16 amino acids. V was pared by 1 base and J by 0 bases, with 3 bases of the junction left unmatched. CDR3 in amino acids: CASSLDTSGSTDTQYF. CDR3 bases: TGTGCCAGCAGTTTAGACACTAGCGGCAGCACAGATACGCAGTATTTT.

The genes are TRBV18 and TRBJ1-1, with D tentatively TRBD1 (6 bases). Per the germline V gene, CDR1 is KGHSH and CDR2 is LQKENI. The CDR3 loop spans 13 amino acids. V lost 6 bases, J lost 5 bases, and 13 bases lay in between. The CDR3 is CASSQGRKTEAFF. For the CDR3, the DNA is TGTGCCAGCTCTCAGGGGAGAAAAACTGAAGCTTTCTTT.

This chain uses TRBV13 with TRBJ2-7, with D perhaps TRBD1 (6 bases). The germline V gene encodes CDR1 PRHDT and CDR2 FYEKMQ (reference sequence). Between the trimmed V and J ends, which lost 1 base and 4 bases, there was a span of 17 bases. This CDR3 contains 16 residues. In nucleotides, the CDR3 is TGTGCCAGCAGCTTAGTACGGCAGGGGTTGAAATACGAGCAGTACTTC. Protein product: CASSLVRQGLKYEQYF.

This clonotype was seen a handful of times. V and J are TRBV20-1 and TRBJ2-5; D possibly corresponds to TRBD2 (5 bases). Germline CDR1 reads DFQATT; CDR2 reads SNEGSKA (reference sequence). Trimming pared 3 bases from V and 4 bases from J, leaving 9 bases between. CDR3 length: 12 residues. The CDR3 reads CSASISAETQYF. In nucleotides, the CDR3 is TGCAGTGCTAGTATTAGCGCAGAGACCCAGTACTTC.

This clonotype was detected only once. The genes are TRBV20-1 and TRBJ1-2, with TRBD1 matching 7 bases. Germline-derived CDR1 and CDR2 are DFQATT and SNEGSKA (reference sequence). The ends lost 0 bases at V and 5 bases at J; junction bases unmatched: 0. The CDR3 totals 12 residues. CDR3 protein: CSAREGQYGYTF. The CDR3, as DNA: TGCAGTGCTAGAGAGGGACAGTATGGCTACACCTTC.

CDR3: CASSPRDRGIEQFF. The CDR3, as DNA: TGTGCCAGCAGCCCCCGGGACAGGGGAATTGAGCAGTTCTTC. The chain carries TRBV7-9 and TRBJ2-1; 10 bases agree with TRBD1. The V gene end was trimmed by 5 bases and the J gene end by 9 bases; junction bases not matched to a gene: 7. The V gene's germline CDR1 is SEHNR and CDR2 FQNEAQ (reference sequence). The CDR3 has 14 residues.

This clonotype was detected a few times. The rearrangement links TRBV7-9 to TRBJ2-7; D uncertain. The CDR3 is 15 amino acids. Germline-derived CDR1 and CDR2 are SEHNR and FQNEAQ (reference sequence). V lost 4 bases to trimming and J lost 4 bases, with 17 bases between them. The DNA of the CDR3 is TGTGCCAGCAGCTATACCCTGGCCGCGAATTACGAGCAGTACTTC. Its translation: CASSYTLAANYEQYF.

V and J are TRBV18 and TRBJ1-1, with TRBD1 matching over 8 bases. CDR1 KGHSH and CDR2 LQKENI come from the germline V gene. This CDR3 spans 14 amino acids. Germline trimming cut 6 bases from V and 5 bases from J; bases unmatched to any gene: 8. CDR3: CASSPQTGGTEAFF. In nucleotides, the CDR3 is TGTGCCAGCTCCCCTCAAACAGGGGGGACTGAAGCTTTCTTT.

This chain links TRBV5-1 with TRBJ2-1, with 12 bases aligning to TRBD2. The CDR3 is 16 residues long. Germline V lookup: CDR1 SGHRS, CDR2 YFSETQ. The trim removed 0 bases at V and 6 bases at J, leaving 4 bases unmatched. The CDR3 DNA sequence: TGCGCCAGCAGCTTGGTATCTAGCGGGGGGGCCAATGAGCAGTTCTTC. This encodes CASSLVSSGGANEQFF.